Presented here are 30 T cell receptor beta chains from one specimen sequenced in a study of T cell responses to AZD1222 COVID-19 vaccine. The assay was immunoSEQ multiplex PCR, and TCRdb's table has in-frame clones only and misses some. The repertoire has 150,000 to 200,000 clones, roughly 94% of them found once; the top ten carry about 1.5%. The source material was peripheral blood, sampled 28 days after the second AZD1222 dose. All receptors come from an adult who received the AZD1222 COVID-19 vaccine.

This clone was seen only once. The V gene is TRBV6-5, the J gene TRBJ1-2, with D hard to call. The CDR3 spans 15 residues. Germline loops: CDR1 MNHEY, CDR2 SVGAGI. Deletions cut 6 bases from V and 0 bases from J, with 14 bases between. The CDR3 bases are TGTGCCAGCAGCGCACGAGGGAGGGCTAACTATGGCTACACCTTC. Protein sequence: CASSARGRANYGYTF.

The J gene is TRBJ1-3, the V gene TRBV4-2, with D possibly matching TRBD1 (6 bases). This CDR3 comprises 16 residues. The germline gives CDR1 LGHNA, CDR2 YNFKEQ. The ends were cut back, 0 bases at V and 0 bases at J, with 9 bases in the middle. The CDR3 here is CASSQENRVSGNTIYF. As DNA, the CDR3 is TGTGCCAGCAGCCAAGAGAACAGGGTCTCTGGAAACACCATATATTTT.

The chain is built from TRBV27 and TRBJ2-6; D is perhaps TRBD1 (6 bases). V lost 6 bases and J 0 bases, leaving 15 bases between the germline ends. The CDR3 is 17 amino acids. Germline V lookup: CDR1 MNHEY, CDR2 SMNVEV (reference sequence). The DNA for the CDR3 is TGTGCCAGCAGCCTGACAGGCGGGCGCTCTGGGGCCAACGTCCTGACTTTC. It translates to CASSLTGGRSGANVLTF.

The chain is built from TRBV28 and TRBJ1-5, with 8 bases identical to TRBD1. The CDR3 has 18 amino acids. CDR1 MDHEN and CDR2 SYDVKM come from the germline V gene. With V trimmed by 6 bases and J by 5 bases, 18 bases remained unmatched. The DNA for the CDR3 is TGTGCCAGCAGGAGTTCGAGACAGGGGTCCTCCTGGCATCAGCCCCAGCATTTT. Its protein is CASRSSRQGSSWHQPQHF.

The rearrangement joins TRBV30 to TRBJ2-7; D gene unclear. The V end lost 0 bases, the J end lost 2 bases, and 14 bases lay between the germline ends. There are 15 residues in the CDR3. Germline assignment: CDR1 GTSNPN and CDR2 SVGIG (reference sequence). CDR3 region: CAWSVGDTSTYEQYF. CDR3 coding DNA: TGTGCCTGGAGTGTAGGTGACACTTCGACCTACGAGCAGTACTTC.

The chain combines TRBV2 with TRBJ1-1; possible D gene TRBD1, 6 bases. The V end lost 4 bases, the J end lost 1 base, and 16 bases lay between the germline ends. This CDR3 contains 16 residues. CDR1 SNHLY and CDR2 FYNNEI come from the germline V gene. The CDR3 protein is CASSASSGQTNTEAFF. The CDR3 DNA sequence: TGTGCCAGCAGTGCAAGTTCCGGACAGACGAACACTGAAGCTTTCTTT.

This chain uses TRBV5-4 with TRBJ2-7, with D tentatively TRBD1 (7 bases). Germline-derived CDR1 and CDR2 are SGHNT and YYREEE (reference sequence). Trimming took 7 bases from V and 0 from J, leaving 17 bases between them. The CDR3 is 15 amino acids. CDR3 region: CASQKGGQSSYEQYF. CDR3 DNA sequence: TGTGCCAGCCAAAAGGGGGGACAGAGCTCCTACGAGCAGTACTTC.

This chain uses TRBV29-1 with TRBJ2-7; 8 nucleotides agree with TRBD1. This CDR3 region has 15 residues. Trimming cost V 0 bases and J 4 bases; bases outside gene matches: 8. Looked up from germline, CDR1 is SQVTM and CDR2 is ANQGSEA. In DNA form, the CDR3 reads TGCAGCGTTGAAGATACCCAGGGGGCAAGTTACGAGCAGTACTTC. This codes for CSVEDTQGASYEQYF.

The V gene is TRBV6-5, the J gene TRBJ1-2; perhaps TRBD1 as D (5 bases). The germline V gene has CDR1 MNHEY and CDR2 SVGAGI. The CDR3 loop spans 13 amino acids. Trimming left V 0 bases short and J 10 bases short, with 12 bases between. DNA for the CDR3: TGTGCCAGCAGTTACTCGGGGGGAGTAGACTACACCTTC. Protein product: CASSYSGGVDYTF.

The V and J genes are TRBV7-2 and TRBJ1-1; 9 positions match TRBD1. Per germline, CDR1 SGHTA and CDR2 FQGNSA. The length of the CDR3 is 15 residues. V shed 5 bases and J 6 bases; nucleotides not matched to a gene: 10. The CDR3 DNA reads as TGTGCCAGCAGCACCCGGACAGGGGTGGTCGCTGAAGCTTTCTTT. Translated: CASSTRTGVVAEAFF. The full variable domain, rest sourced from reference TRBV7-2 and TRBJ1-1, is GAGVSQSPSNKVTEKGKDVELRCDPISGHTALYWYRQSLGQGLEFLIYFQGNSAPDKSGLPSDRFSAERTGGSVSTLTIQRTQQEDSAVYLCASSTRTGVVAEAFFGQGTRLTVV.

V is TRBV28 and J is TRBJ2-1; no clear D gene. V dropped 4 bases and J dropped 7 bases, with 8 bases sitting between them. Germline V lookup: CDR1 MDHEN, CDR2 SYDVKM. The CDR3 length is 12 residues. CDR3 in DNA: TGTGCCAGCAGTTCTTTGCCAAATGAGCAGTTCTTC. Amino acid sequence: CASSSLPNEQFF. Looking up the rest from reference TRBV28 and TRBJ2-1 gives the full variable domain: DVKVTQSSRYLVKRTGEKVFLECVQDMDHENMFWYRQDPGLGLRLIYFSYDVKMKEKGDIPEGYSVSREKKERFSLILESASTNQTSMYLCASSSLPNEQFFGPGTRLTVL.

This clone was detected a few times. The V and J genes are TRBV3-1 (or the pseudogene TRBV3-2) and TRBJ1-2; D possibly corresponds to TRBD1 (6 bases). This CDR3 contains 13 residues. The germline V and J ends were trimmed by 8 bases and 1 base, with 11 bases remaining between them. From germline, CDR1 is LGHDT and CDR2 YNNKEL (reference sequence). The CDR3 is CASSGAINYGYTF. The CDR3 DNA reads as TGTGCCAGCTCAGGGGCCATTAACTATGGCTACACCTTC.

The CDR3, as DNA: TGTGCCAGCAGCCAACAGGGAATTGGAAACACCATATATTTT. Its translation is CASSQQGIGNTIYF. The V call is TRBV6-5, the J call TRBJ1-3, with a tentative D call TRBD1 (6 bases). V lost 6 bases and J 3 bases, leaving 12 bases between the germline ends. CDR3 length: 14 residues. CDR1 is MNHEY and CDR2 is SVGAGI in the germline V gene.

V is TRBV19 and J is TRBJ1-4; TRBD1 is a possible D gene (5 bases). The germline V and J ends were trimmed by 5 bases and 4 bases, with 8 bases remaining between them. Germline loops: CDR1 LNHDA, CDR2 SQIVND (reference sequence). This CDR3 has 13 amino acids. CDR3 region: CASSPGGNEKLFF. In nucleotides, the CDR3 is TGTGCCAGTAGTCCGGGGGGTAATGAAAAACTGTTTTTT.

This chain joins TRBV9 and TRBJ1-1; D not resolved. Germline CDR1 reads SGDLS; CDR2 reads YYNGEE. There are 14 residues in the CDR3. The V end was cut by 0 bases, the J end by 0 bases, with 6 bases between. The CDR3 reads CASSVADMNTEAFF. In nucleotides, the CDR3 is TGTGCCAGCAGCGTAGCTGACATGAACACTGAAGCTTTCTTT.

The J gene is TRBJ2-3, the V gene TRBV10-3; D might be TRBD1 (6 bases). This CDR3 has 15 amino acids. CDR1 and CDR2 from the germline V gene are ENHRY and SYGVKD. Trimming cost V 0 bases and J 4 bases, with 11 bases left between them. CDR3 amino acids: CAISESGGSSDTQYF. For the CDR3, the DNA is TGTGCCATCAGTGAGTCTGGGGGCAGCTCAGATACGCAGTATTTT.

This rearrangement joins TRBV11-3 to TRBJ2-2; 7 bases are a match to TRBD2. V shed 2 bases, J shed 1 base, and the junction held 10 bases outside the gene matches. CDR1 and CDR2 (germline): SGHNT, YENEEA. This CDR3 comprises 18 residues. In DNA, the CDR3 is TGTGCCAGCAGCTTAAAGGTTGGGCGCGGGAGGAACACCGGGGAGCTGTTTTTT. This translates into CASSLKVGRGRNTGELFF.

V is TRBV6-4 and J is TRBJ1-5, with 7 bases that match TRBD1. There are 15 residues in the CDR3. Germline CDR1 is MRHNA and CDR2 is SNTAGT. The V and J ends lost 0 bases and 7 bases, in that order; junction bases with no gene match: 6. The CDR3 sequence is CASSDSTGAGQPQHF. CDR3 coding DNA: TGTGCCAGCAGTGACTCCACAGGGGCTGGGCAGCCCCAGCATTTT.

This chain connects TRBV3-1 (or the pseudogene TRBV3-2) to TRBJ2-1; D uncertain. Trimming left V 2 bases short and J 5 bases short, with 10 bases between. CDR1 is LGHDT, CDR2 YNNKEL, per germline (reference sequence). CDR3 length: 14 residues. CDR3 nucleotide sequence: TGTGCCAGCAGCCAACTGAGATCGAACAATGAGCAGTTCTTC. Translated, it gives CASSQLRSNNEQFF.

The chain uses TRBV7-3 and TRBJ1-1, with 9 bases aligning to TRBD1. Germline lookup yields CDR1 SGHTA and CDR2 FQGTGA. V shed 6 bases, J shed 3 bases, and the junction held 5 bases outside the gene matches. The CDR3 contains 14 residues. The CDR3 protein is CASSPRQGDTEAFF. As DNA, the CDR3 is TGTGCCAGCAGTCCCCGACAGGGGGACACTGAAGCTTTCTTT. Based on the CDR3 plus reference TRBV7-3 and TRBJ1-1, the full variable domain is GAGVSQTPSNKVTEKGKYVELRCDPISGHTALYWYRQSLGQGPEFLIYFQGTGAADDSGLPNDRFFAVRPEGSVSTLKIQRTERGDSAVYLCASSPRQGDTEAFFGQGTRLTVV.

The chain combines TRBV28 with TRBJ1-1; no clear D. CDR1 and CDR2 (germline): MDHEN, SYDVKM. This CDR3 has 12 amino acids. V lost 4 bases and J lost 11, with 14 bases in between. CDR3 amino acids: CASSSSLPEAFF. CDR3 bases: TGTGCCAGCAGTTCTTCCCTCCCGGAGGCTTTCTTT.

The chain couples TRBV18 to TRBJ2-7; no reliable D call. The CDR3 consists of 16 residues. In germline, CDR1 is KGHSH, CDR2 LQKENI. V was pared by 0 bases and J by 2 bases, with 14 bases between. CDR3 amino acids: CASSPPLSGSPYEQYF. The CDR3, as DNA: TGTGCCAGCTCACCACCTTTATCTGGGTCGCCCTACGAGCAGTACTTC.

The chain couples TRBV19 to TRBJ2-5; D might be TRBD1 or TRBD2, each matching 5 bases. The CDR3 totals 17 residues. Trimming removed 3 bases from V and 4 bases from J, with 21 bases in between. Per the germline V gene, CDR1 is LNHDA and CDR2 is SQIVND (reference sequence). The CDR3 sequence is CASSISVPGPGGETQYF. Written as DNA, the CDR3 is TGTGCCAGTAGTATCTCCGTGCCGGGACCGGGTGGAGAGACCCAGTACTTC.

In its sample, this clone was seen a few times. The rearrangement uses TRBV7-2 and TRBJ1-1; 7 nucleotides align to TRBD1. V trimming: 5 bases; J trimming: 9 bases; junction bases outside the gene matches: 9. Germline V CDR1 and CDR2: SGHTA, FQGNSA. This CDR3 has 13 amino acids. The CDR3 here is CASSDRQGVKAFF. DNA of the CDR3: TGTGCCAGCAGCGATCGACAGGGTGTCAAAGCTTTCTTT.

The chain uses TRBV27 and TRBJ2-5, with D hard to call. The CDR3 runs to 15 residues. The V gene's germline CDR1 is MNHEY and CDR2 SMNVEV (reference sequence). With 4 bases removed from V and 3 bases from J, the gap between germline ends came to 15 bases. The CDR3 nucleotides are TGTGCCAGCAGTTCGGGCGGACGGACGAAAGAGACCCAGTACTTC. Its protein is CASSSGGRTKETQYF.

The chain employs TRBV18 and TRBJ1-1; 8 nucleotides agree with TRBD1. In germline, CDR1 is KGHSH, CDR2 LQKENI. The CDR3 loop spans 15 amino acids. The V segment lost 3 bases and the J segment 2 bases; nucleotides outside the gene matches: 5. The CDR3 DNA sequence: TGTGCCAGCTCACCGGTCAGGGGGCTAAACACTGAAGCTTTCTTT. Its translation: CASSPVRGLNTEAFF.

The J gene is TRBJ2-1, the V gene TRBV3-1 (or the pseudogene TRBV3-2); 7 positions agree with TRBD1. The V gene end was trimmed by 4 bases and the J gene end by 4 bases; junction bases not matched to a gene: 4. The germline V gene encodes CDR1 LGHDT and CDR2 YNNKEL (reference sequence). The CDR3 loop spans 14 amino acids. The CDR3 here is CASSPGTAYNEQFF. The CDR3 DNA sequence: TGTGCCAGCAGCCCCGGGACAGCTTACAATGAGCAGTTCTTC.

The genes are TRBV10-3 and TRBJ2-3; D unresolved. CDR1 ENHRY and CDR2 SYGVKD come from the germline V gene. CDR3 size: 14 residues. V shed 1 base and J shed 4 bases, with 9 bases lying between them. Here the CDR3 reads CAISELISADTQYF. The CDR3 DNA reads TGTGCCATCAGTGAGTTAATCAGCGCAGATACGCAGTATTTT.

The V gene is TRBV5-4, the J gene TRBJ2-5; D gene uncertain. CDR1 and CDR2 from the germline V gene are SGHNT and YYREEE (reference sequence). The V end lost 3 bases, the J end lost 2 bases, and 5 bases lay between the germline ends. The CDR3 covers 12 residues. CDR3 sequence: CASSSKQETQYF. The CDR3 nucleotides are TGTGCCAGCAGCTCTAAACAAGAGACCCAGTACTTC.

The chain carries TRBV30 and TRBJ2-5, with D hard to call. Germline CDR1 reads GTSNPN; CDR2 reads SVGIG (reference sequence). V was trimmed by 0 bases and J by 5 bases, leaving 7 bases between them. The length of the CDR3 is 12 residues. CDR3 nucleotide sequence: TGTGCCTGGAGTGTCACTACGGAGACCCAGTACTTC. Translation gives CAWSVTTETQYF.